This paragraph covers one TCR beta chain sequence. What antigen it recognizes has not been identified. No much larger clonotype is one base removed from it; base qualities were not supplied. Participants in the prospective study were enrolled through a virtual design, were aged about 18 to 90 years, and lived in approximately 25 United States geographic areas. In the prospective study, cohorts were assigned on the basis of participant-reported clinical history obtained from a screening survey and a study questionnaire. For ImmuneRACE Cohort 3, a participant was defined as recovered based on two consecutive negative NP/OP PCR tests, clearance by a healthcare professional, or resolution of symptoms. Mobile phlebotomists in the prospective study collected whole blood, serum and a nasopharyngeal or oropharyngeal swab from every participant. Over a roughly 2-month period, participants in the prospective study had the option of providing additional blood draws and questionnaires. Blood samples from the prospective study were shipped frozen or at room temperature prior to DNA extraction.

This entry comes from a study of blood T cell repertoires in COVID-19 (dated by TCRdb to about 2020). With respect to the entire study: The collaborator samples originated in the United States, Italy and Spain and spanned the acute and convalescent phases of COVID-19. The prospective study material was composed of cDNA or gDNA derived from T cells, B-cell-depleted T cells, or PBMCs. The dataset comprised deeply sampled blood TCRbeta repertoires from subjects exposed to, actively infected with, or recovered from COVID-19. The repertoires were released in a freely available public database meant as a resource for research on the immune response to SARS-CoV-2. Samples came from the ongoing ImmuneRACE study (first 160 participants) plus 1,254 subjects from 6 global collaborators. A de-identified subject ID, COVID-19 status, age in years and sex were almost always included in the sample metadata. Where available, HLA class I and class II types were obtained from metadata supplied by the sample provider rather than from assay-based typing. Summary of the overall study and its limitations: The quantity of clinical and demographic metadata differed by source and by participant and was supplied without curation.

The immunoSEQ Assay, a bias-controlled multiplex PCR, was used to amplify TCRbeta CDR3 regions from genomic DNA. As for how the authors treated the data: Nucleated cell counts per sample were estimated from amplification of reference gene primers within the assay. Sequence reads were collapsed and filtered to measure the absolute abundance of every unique TCRbeta CDR3 rearrangement. For each sample, productive Simpson clonality was calculated as the square root of Simpson's diversity index over productive rearrangements. TCRdb's version of the immuneACCESS table is confined to in-frame rearrangements and falls short of the full clone set. An unresolved V gene accounts for under half of the shortfall where checked; the remainder is of unknown origin. For V, J and clone size, that table is used; D and trimming come from the DNA. The sample table contains about 440,000 clones; only one count was recorded for about 90% of them. The ten largest clones add up to approximately 0.55% of the sample.

There are 17 amino acids in the CDR3, from cysteine to phenylalanine inclusive. The only DNA kept is the CDR3, 51 bases in frame from the first base. For CDR1 and CDR2, the germline V gene lists LGHNA and YNFKEQ. Relative to germline, V is 6 bases shorter and J is 0 bases shorter, with 15 bases between their ends. Recombination connected TRBV4-2 to TRBJ1-6, and perhaps TRBD1 as D gene, on 5 matching bases. This receptor was obtained from a man between 18 and 35 years old who had recovered from COVID-19. The sample taken for sequencing was PBMCs or T cells enriched from blood (not recorded which). The DNA sequence is as follows: TGTGCCAGCAGACCATCGAGGGGAGGCTCCTATAATTCACCCCTCCACTTT. Translated, this gives CASRPSRGGSYNSPLHF.